These T cell receptor beta chains were read from a single sample in a study of blood T cells in healthy people across ages. In TCRdb, the 5' RACE reads were re-called with MiXCR into one record per CDR3 protein. The table lists about 640,000 distinct CDR3 sequences, 58% of them singletons. The sequencing sample was made of blood. These receptors came from a man in his 60s in good health. The CDR3 runs from the conserved cysteine through the conserved F or W. A D gene is named only where the DNA matches it firmly. The size field is filled for only some rows; it gives once, few, many or a size class.

CDR3 DNA: TGTGCCAGCAGCGTAAGCCCCGGCGGGCCCCAGCATTTT
CDR3 protein: CASSVSPGGPQHF
D gene: -
V gene: TRBV11-2
clone size: -
J gene: TRBJ1-5

CDR3 DNA: TGCGCCAGCAGCCAACCGACGTTGCGCCAAGCGGGGGAGGTTGGCAAAAACATTCAGTACTTC
CDR3 protein: CASSQPTLRQAGEVGKNIQYF
D gene: TRBD2
V gene: TRBV4-1
clone size: -
J gene: TRBJ2-4

CDR3 DNA: TGTGCCAGCAGGTCGGGACACTTTAACACTGAAGCTTTCTTT
CDR3 protein: CASRSGHFNTEAFF
D gene: -
V gene: TRBV6-5
clone size: once
J gene: TRBJ1-1

CDR3 DNA: TGCGCCAGCAGCCATATCTCGGGCCCCCAGTACTTC
CDR3 protein: CASSHISGPQYF
D gene: -
V gene: TRBV4-1
clone size: few
J gene: TRBJ2-5

CDR3 DNA: TGCAGCGTATGGGGCAGTCTCTCTGGGGCCAACGTCCTGACTTTC
CDR3 protein: CSVWGSLSGANVLTF
D gene: -
V gene: TRBV29-1
clone size: -
J gene: TRBJ2-6

CDR3 DNA: TGTGCCAGCAGCCGAACCCGGACTAGCGGGGGCAACAATGAGCAGTTCTTC
CDR3 protein: CASSRTRTSGGNNEQFF
D gene: TRBD2
V gene: TRBV6-2/TRBV6-3
clone size: -
J gene: TRBJ2-1

CDR3 DNA: TGTGCCAGCAGTTATGGGCAGGGGGCCTCCTACGAGCAGTACTTC
CDR3 protein: CASSYGQGASYEQYF
D gene: TRBD1
V gene: TRBV6-5
clone size: many
J gene: TRBJ2-7

CDR3 DNA: TGTGCCAGCACCGGTCGGGACAGTTTTTATGGCTACACCTTC
CDR3 protein: CASTGRDSFYGYTF
D gene: TRBD1
V gene: TRBV7-9
clone size: once
J gene: TRBJ1-2

CDR3 DNA: TGTGCCAGCAGGTCACGTACGAGGGAGACCCAGTACTTC
CDR3 protein: CASRSRTRETQYF
D gene: -
V gene: TRBV2
clone size: -
J gene: TRBJ2-5

CDR3 DNA: TGTGCCACCAGTGATTTGCGCAGGGGGGTTGGCACAGATACGCGGTATTTT
CDR3 protein: CATSDLRRGVGTDTRYF
D gene: -
V gene: TRBV24-1
clone size: -
J gene: TRBJ2-3

CDR3 DNA: TGTGCCAGCAGCCAAGATAGGGGCAGTAGTGGCTACACCTTC
CDR3 protein: CASSQDRGSSGYTF
D gene: -
V gene: TRBV3-1
clone size: few
J gene: TRBJ1-2

CDR3 DNA: TGTGCCAGCAGCCTACAAGACCCCAATGAGCAGTTCTTC
CDR3 protein: CASSLQDPNEQFF
D gene: -
V gene: TRBV7-9
clone size: -
J gene: TRBJ2-1

CDR3 DNA: TGCGCCAGCAGCCGTACCACCGGGACAGGGATCCCCAATGAGCAGTTCTTC
CDR3 protein: CASSRTTGTGIPNEQFF
D gene: TRBD1
V gene: TRBV4-1
clone size: few
J gene: TRBJ2-1

CDR3 DNA: TGTGCCAGCAAAGACCGCGCGGGGGGATCACATGAGCAGTTCTTC
CDR3 protein: CASKDRAGGSHEQFF
D gene: TRBD2
V gene: TRBV6-6
clone size: -
J gene: TRBJ2-1

CDR3 DNA: TGTGCCAGCAGTTTATCGACGGGGGCGCGGCAAGAGCAGTTCTTC
CDR3 protein: CASSLSTGARQEQFF
D gene: -
V gene: TRBV27
clone size: -
J gene: TRBJ2-1

CDR3 DNA: TGCAGTGCTAGAGATTTGGGCAGGGGTTCATCAGAGACCCAGTACTTC
CDR3 protein: CSARDLGRGSSETQYF
D gene: -
V gene: TRBV20-1
clone size: few
J gene: TRBJ2-5

CDR3 DNA: TGCGCCAGCAGCTTGACCTCGAGCGGGGATACGCAGTATTTT
CDR3 protein: CASSLTSSGDTQYF
D gene: -
V gene: TRBV5-1
clone size: -
J gene: TRBJ2-3

CDR3 DNA: TGCAGTGCTAGTCGCTCGGCGGGGGGGCCCCCAGCCAAAAACATTCAGTACTTC
CDR3 protein: CSASRSAGGPPAKNIQYF
D gene: TRBD2
V gene: TRBV20-1
clone size: -
J gene: TRBJ2-4

CDR3 DNA: TGCGCCAGCAGCTTGGCGGGCGGGGTAGCCTACAATGAGCAGTTCTTC
CDR3 protein: CASSLAGGVAYNEQFF
D gene: -
V gene: TRBV5-1
clone size: -
J gene: TRBJ2-1

CDR3 DNA: TGTGCCAGCAGTCAAGGGAGGACCAAGGCACCCTATAATTCACCCCTCCACTTT
CDR3 protein: CASSQGRTKAPYNSPLHF
D gene: -
V gene: TRBV6-1
clone size: few
J gene: TRBJ1-6

CDR3 DNA: TGCAGCGTTGCCCCCTTTGGGGGGGAGCAAGAGACCCAGTACTTC
CDR3 protein: CSVAPFGGEQETQYF
D gene: TRBD2
V gene: TRBV29-1
clone size: -
J gene: TRBJ2-5

CDR3 DNA: TGCAGTGCCATAGGGGACAGTTTATCGCAGCCCCAGCATTTT
CDR3 protein: CSAIGDSLSQPQHF
D gene: TRBD1
V gene: TRBV20-1
clone size: -
J gene: TRBJ1-5

CDR3 DNA: TGTGCCAGCAGCTCCCAGCGGGGGCCTCAAGAGACCCAGTACTTC
CDR3 protein: CASSSQRGPQETQYF
D gene: TRBD2
V gene: TRBV3-1
clone size: -
J gene: TRBJ2-5

CDR3 DNA: TGCAGCGTTGAAGATTGGGGGGAATGGAAGGCTATTAACTATGGCTACACCTTC
CDR3 protein: CSVEDWGEWKAINYGYTF
D gene: -
V gene: TRBV29-1
clone size: few
J gene: TRBJ1-2

CDR3 DNA: TGTGCCAGCAGCCGCGGAGGGCCGGATGAAAAACTGTTTTTT
CDR3 protein: CASSRGGPDEKLFF
D gene: -
V gene: TRBV5-8
clone size: -
J gene: TRBJ1-4

CDR3 DNA: TGTGCCACCAGCAGAGACCCCGGGTACCAAGAGACCCAGTACTTC
CDR3 protein: CATSRDPGYQETQYF
D gene: -
V gene: TRBV15
clone size: -
J gene: TRBJ2-5

CDR3 DNA: TGCAGTGCCACACCGGGACACCTCTATAATTCACCCCTCCACTTT
CDR3 protein: CSATPGHLYNSPLHF
D gene: -
V gene: TRBV20-1
clone size: few
J gene: TRBJ1-6

CDR3 DNA: TGCAGCGTTGAAGAATGGACAGGGGGCGGCCCCATTTACAATGAGCAGTTCTTC
CDR3 protein: CSVEEWTGGGPIYNEQFF
D gene: TRBD1
V gene: TRBV29-1
clone size: -
J gene: TRBJ2-1

CDR3 DNA: TGTGCCATCAGGGAGTCGGCAGGGCAAGAGACCCAGTACTTC
CDR3 protein: CAIRESAGQETQYF
D gene: -
V gene: TRBV10-3
clone size: -
J gene: TRBJ2-5

CDR3 DNA: TGTGCCAGCAGCCAAGCGGGGAATGAGCAGTTCTTC
CDR3 protein: CASSQAGNEQFF
D gene: -
V gene: TRBV3-1
clone size: few
J gene: TRBJ2-1

CDR3 DNA: TGCAGCGTTGGACACAGACTGACTAGCACAGATACGCAGTATTTT
CDR3 protein: CSVGHRLTSTDTQYF
D gene: -
V gene: TRBV29-1
clone size: few
J gene: TRBJ2-3

CDR3 DNA: TGTGCCAGCAGCCTCTATCCTGGGGCCAACGTCCTGACTTTC
CDR3 protein: CASSLYPGANVLTF
D gene: -
V gene: TRBV6-5
clone size: -
J gene: TRBJ2-6

CDR3 DNA: TGCAGCGTTGCCGCTAGCGGGGTTTACAATGAGCAGTTCTTC
CDR3 protein: CSVAASGVYNEQFF
D gene: TRBD2
V gene: TRBV29-1
clone size: -
J gene: TRBJ2-1

CDR3 DNA: TGCAGCGTTCAGGGCCTAAACCAAGAGGCCCAGTACTTC
CDR3 protein: CSVQGLNQEAQYF
D gene: -
V gene: TRBV29-1
clone size: -
J gene: TRBJ2-5

CDR3 DNA: TGTGCCAGCTCACCAAATGAGAATGAGCAGTTCTTC
CDR3 protein: CASSPNENEQFF
D gene: -
V gene: TRBV18
clone size: few
J gene: TRBJ2-1

CDR3 DNA: TGTGCCAGCAGCGAAGGGCAGAGGGGGTCCGGCGATACGCAGTATTTT
CDR3 protein: CASSEGQRGSGDTQYF
D gene: -
V gene: TRBV6-1
clone size: -
J gene: TRBJ2-3

CDR3 DNA: TGCAGTGCTAGAGATCTAAAAGATAGCACAGATACGCAGTATTTT
CDR3 protein: CSARDLKDSTDTQYF
D gene: -
V gene: TRBV20-1
clone size: once
J gene: TRBJ2-3

CDR3 DNA: TGTGCCAGCAGCTCGGGACTAGGGGTCTACGAGCAGTACTTC
CDR3 protein: CASSSGLGVYEQYF
D gene: TRBD2
V gene: TRBV5-6
clone size: -
J gene: TRBJ2-7

CDR3 DNA: TGTGCCAGCAGCGGGGAGAGGGAGACACCCCTCCACTTT
CDR3 protein: CASSGERETPLHF
D gene: -
V gene: TRBV2
clone size: -
J gene: TRBJ1-6

CDR3 DNA: TGTGCCAGCAGCCAAGGGTTCCCAACAGGGCGTCCGGGAGCTTTCTTT
CDR3 protein: CASSQGFPTGRPGAFF
D gene: -
V gene: TRBV4-2
clone size: few
J gene: TRBJ1-1

CDR3 DNA: TGTGCCAGCGGTGGGGACAGGCGGAATGAAAAACTGTTTTTT
CDR3 protein: CASGGDRRNEKLFF
D gene: TRBD1
V gene: TRBV2
clone size: -
J gene: TRBJ1-4

CDR3 DNA: TGCAGCGCCCCTTCCCAGGACCGCGAAGAGACCCAGTACTTC
CDR3 protein: CSAPSQDREETQYF
D gene: -
V gene: TRBV29-1
clone size: few
J gene: TRBJ2-5

CDR3 DNA: TGTGCCAGCAGTTACGATAGCGGGGGGCTTGCCTACGAGCAGTACTTC
CDR3 protein: CASSYDSGGLAYEQYF
D gene: TRBD2
V gene: TRBV6-2/TRBV6-3
clone size: -
J gene: TRBJ2-7

CDR3 DNA: TGTGCCAGCTCACCACCGTCCCAGGGGGCCCTATCGGATGAGCAGTTCTTC
CDR3 protein: CASSPPSQGALSDEQFF
D gene: TRBD1
V gene: TRBV18
clone size: -
J gene: TRBJ2-1

CDR3 DNA: TGTGCCAGCATTCCCGGGACAGGGGGTTCCTACGAGCAGTACTTC
CDR3 protein: CASIPGTGGSYEQYF
D gene: TRBD1
V gene: TRBV6-1
clone size: -
J gene: TRBJ2-7

CDR3 DNA: TGTGCCAGCAGGATGACAGGGGATGAGCAGTTCTTC
CDR3 protein: CASRMTGDEQFF
D gene: TRBD1
V gene: TRBV7-9
clone size: -
J gene: TRBJ2-1

CDR3 DNA: TGCAGTGCTTCACGGGACTCTTTTCCCTACGAGCAGTACTTC
CDR3 protein: CSASRDSFPYEQYF
D gene: -
V gene: TRBV20-1
clone size: few
J gene: TRBJ2-7

CDR3 DNA: TGTGCCAGCAGCCATGTGGGCACAGATACGCAGTATTTT
CDR3 protein: CASSHVGTDTQYF
D gene: -
V gene: TRBV12-3/TRBV12-4
clone size: -
J gene: TRBJ2-3

CDR3 DNA: TGTGCCAGCAGCTCAGGAGGAGCAGATAGCAATCAGCCCCAGCATTTT
CDR3 protein: CASSSGGADSNQPQHF
D gene: -
V gene: TRBV7-9
clone size: -
J gene: TRBJ1-5

CDR3 DNA: TGCGCCAGCAGCTTGAGGGACAGACAAGAGACCCAGTACTTC
CDR3 protein: CASSLRDRQETQYF
D gene: TRBD1
V gene: TRBV5-1
clone size: many
J gene: TRBJ2-5

CDR3 DNA: TGTGCCAGCAGCTTCGTGAGAAACACCGGGGAGCTGTTTTTT
CDR3 protein: CASSFVRNTGELFF
D gene: -
V gene: TRBV5-6
clone size: -
J gene: TRBJ2-2

CDR3 DNA: TGTGCCAGCAGCTCAACAGGGGAGGGGGATGAGCAGTTCTTC
CDR3 protein: CASSSTGEGDEQFF
D gene: -
V gene: TRBV7-9
clone size: -
J gene: TRBJ2-1

CDR3 DNA: TGTGCCAGCAACGTTGCGGGGGGCCTGGATGAGCAGTTCTTC
CDR3 protein: CASNVAGGLDEQFF
D gene: TRBD2
V gene: TRBV12-3/TRBV12-4
clone size: -
J gene: TRBJ2-1

CDR3 DNA: TGTGCCAGCAGTTTTAGTGTGGGGGAGGTCCATGAAAAACTGTTTTTT
CDR3 protein: CASSFSVGEVHEKLFF
D gene: -
V gene: TRBV12-3/TRBV12-4
clone size: -
J gene: TRBJ1-4

CDR3 DNA: TGCAGCGTTCAAGGACTAGCGGGGGGTGATGAGCAGTTCTTC
CDR3 protein: CSVQGLAGGDEQFF
D gene: TRBD2
V gene: TRBV29-1
clone size: -
J gene: TRBJ2-1

CDR3 DNA: TGTGCCAGCAGTTACTCGGGCGGGGCGCCCTACTACGAGCAGTACTTC
CDR3 protein: CASSYSGGAPYYEQYF
D gene: -
V gene: TRBV6-5
clone size: few
J gene: TRBJ2-7

CDR3 DNA: TGTGCCAGCAGCTTAGATTGGGGAACTGCCCTGTATGGGGGGACTTATACGCAGTATTTT
CDR3 protein: CASSLDWGTALYGGTYTQYF
D gene: -
V gene: TRBV7-8
clone size: -
J gene: TRBJ2-3

CDR3 DNA: TGCAGTGCTCGCCTCGAGCGGGGGGCCAACGAGCAGTACTTC
CDR3 protein: CSARLERGANEQYF
D gene: TRBD2
V gene: TRBV20-1
clone size: -
J gene: TRBJ2-7

CDR3 DNA: TGCAGCGTTGAAGGGGGTCAGGGACCCTCCTACGAGCAGTACTTC
CDR3 protein: CSVEGGQGPSYEQYF
D gene: -
V gene: TRBV29-1
clone size: -
J gene: TRBJ2-7

CDR3 DNA: TGTGCCAGTAAAACCGGGGGGCCCTCTAGCACAGATACGCAGTATTTT
CDR3 protein: CASKTGGPSSTDTQYF
D gene: -
V gene: TRBV11-2
clone size: -
J gene: TRBJ2-3